This paragraph reports one T cell receptor beta chain. Its matching antigen is unknown. Specified treatment: oral pan-JAK inhibitor, 5-10 mg twice daily. It was cDNA, reverse transcribed from extracted RNA, that served as the sequencing template. Method: immunoSEQ multiplex PCR; TCRdb's copy keeps in-frame clones and lacks some. Seen here are fewer than 110,000 clones, just under 60% observed once, and the top ten hold around 17%. CDR3 size: 17 residues. V gave up 5 bases and J gave up 1 base, with 21 bases separating them. In germline, CDR1 is SGHNT, CDR2 YYREEE (reference sequence). These data belong to a study of CD8+ T cells in alopecia areata. Study results and caveats: Alphabeta T cells residing in normal skin are also sequenced in scalp samples.

This chain uses TRBV5-4 with TRBJ1-2; possible D gene TRBD1, 6 bases. The clonotype comes from a human donor with alopecia areata. The material sequenced was CD8+ T cells sorted from blood, taken at approximately week 56, from a patient treated with tofacitinib. The CDR3 nucleotides are TGTGCCAGCAGGTCAAACAGGGATTCGGGGTTTAACTATGGCTACACCTTC. Amino acids: CASRSNRDSGFNYGYTF. Full variable domain (outside the CDR3, taken from reference TRBV5-4 and TRBJ1-2): ETGVTQSPTHLIKTRGQQVTLRCSSQSGHNTVSWYQQALGQGPQFIFQYYREEENGRGNFPPRFSGLQFPNYSSELNVNALELDDSALYLCASRSNRDSGFNYGYTFGSGTRLTVV.